This is a list of T cell receptor beta chains from one sample in a study of PD-L1 blockade in urothelial cancer. Data came from immunoSEQ multiplex PCR; TCRdb stores just in-frame clones and leaves some out. The sample records around 130,000 clones, about 88% being singletons. The sample consisted of PBMCs, taken around atezolizumab (anti-PD-L1) treatment. These receptors were collected from a man over 45 with urothelial cancer. Both conserved end residues are part of each CDR3. D genes are given only for firm matches. Clone size is shown for a subset of rows, as once, few, many or a class of expanded clone.

CDR3nt	CDR3aa	d_gene	abundance	v_gene	j_gene
TGTGCCAGCAGCTCAAATAGTGTCCGGGGTGAAAAACTGTTTTTT	CASSSNSVRGEKLFF	NA	NA	TRBV7-6	TRBJ1-4
TGTGCCAGCCGGGAGGGAGAGCAGTACTTC	CASREGEQYF	TRBD2	NA	TRBV6-6	TRBJ2-7
TGTGCCAGCAGAAGTTTGGGGGCAGGACCCTACGAGCAGTACTTC	CASRSLGAGPYEQYF	NA	NA	TRBV27	TRBJ2-7
TGTGCCAGCAGCTTGCCAGGGAACTACGAGCAGTACTTC	CASSLPGNYEQYF	NA	NA	TRBV5-4	TRBJ2-7
TGCGCCAGCAGCTTGGAGAGGACAGGCTATGGCTACACCTTC	CASSLERTGYGYTF	TRBD1	few	TRBV5-1	TRBJ1-2
TGTGCCAGCAGCTCCCCCTACGAGCAGTACTTC	CASSSPYEQYF	NA	once	TRBV28	TRBJ2-7
TGTGCCTGGAGTGCTGACAGTTACACCGGGGAGCTGTTTTTT	CAWSADSYTGELFF	NA	once	TRBV30	TRBJ2-2
TGTGCCAGTAGTATCGGGGGTTACTACGAGCAGTACTTC	CASSIGGYYEQYF	NA	NA	TRBV19	TRBJ2-7
TGTGCCAGCAGTCCCAGCGGGAGTTACGAGCAGTACTTC	CASSPSGSYEQYF	TRBD2	NA	TRBV27	TRBJ2-7
TGTGCCAGCAGCTCGACAGGGACAGATACGCAGTATTTT	CASSSTGTDTQYF	TRBD1	NA	TRBV7-3	TRBJ2-3
TGTGCCAGCAGACGCGGGCCCAACTATGGCTACACCTTC	CASRRGPNYGYTF	NA	NA	TRBV7-2	TRBJ1-2
TGCGCCAGCAGCTTGGGACAGGGGGGGGCCCTTAAAGAGACCCAGTACTTC	CASSLGQGGALKETQYF	TRBD1	NA	TRBV5-1	TRBJ2-5
TGTGCCTGGTCAGTCGGGGTAAATCAGCCCCAGCATTTT	CAWSVGVNQPQHF	NA	NA	TRBV30	TRBJ1-5
TGTGCCAGTTCACAGGGGTACACTGAAGCTTTCTTT	CASSQGYTEAFF	TRBD1	many	TRBV19	TRBJ1-1
TGTGCCAGCAGCTTAGTAGCGGGAGACGCAGATACGCAGTATTTT	CASSLVAGDADTQYF	TRBD2	NA	TRBV7-2	TRBJ2-3
TGTGCCAGCAGCCTGGCTCGTCGGGCCAACGTCCTGACTTTC	CASSLARRANVLTF	NA	NA	TRBV14	TRBJ2-6
TGTGCCAGCAGGCCCGGTGGGCCCTTGAGTAACTCCTACAATGAGCAGTTCTTC	CASRPGGPLSNSYNEQFF	NA	NA	TRBV9	TRBJ2-1
TGTGCCAGCAGCTCGACAGGTAGCACAGATACGCAGTATTTT	CASSSTGSTDTQYF	NA	NA	TRBV9	TRBJ2-3
TGTGCCAGCAGCTTTACCGGGACTAGCGGGAGGGGGATCTCCTACGAGCAGTACTTC	CASSFTGTSGRGISYEQYF	TRBD2	NA	TRBV5-5	TRBJ2-7
TGCGCCAGCAGCCAGGACAGGGATACTGAAGCTTTCTTT	CASSQDRDTEAFF	TRBD1	NA	TRBV5-1	TRBJ1-1
TGTGCCAGCAGTGTTCACGGGTCCTACGAGCAGTACTTC	CASSVHGSYEQYF	NA	once	TRBV25-1	TRBJ2-7
TGTGCCAGCAGCCCCAGGGAAGGGATCTATGGCTACACCTTC	CASSPREGIYGYTF	NA	NA	TRBV7-8	TRBJ1-2
TGTGCCAGCAGCCAAGGCCGGGGTCTCGGGAATTCACCCCTCCACTTT	CASSQGRGLGNSPLHF	NA	NA	TRBV14	TRBJ1-6
TGTGCCAGCAGCGCCCGGGACTTATCCTACGAGCAGTACTTC	CASSARDLSYEQYF	NA	NA	TRBV7-9	TRBJ2-7
TGTGCCAGCAGTGTCACTAGCGGGGCCAATGAGCAGTTCTTC	CASSVTSGANEQFF	TRBD2	NA	TRBV6-4	TRBJ2-1
TGTGCCAGCAGTTTAATGGATAGCGGGATGGTCTACAATGAGCAGTTCTTC	CASSLMDSGMVYNEQFF	TRBD2	once	TRBV28	TRBJ2-1
TGTGCCAGCAGGACAGGGGGAGGCCACGAGCAGTACTTC	CASRTGGGHEQYF	TRBD1	NA	TRBV7-8	TRBJ2-7
TGTGCCAGCAGACTAGGACAGCTTTCACCCCTCCACTTT	CASRLGQLSPLHF	NA	NA	TRBV6-1	TRBJ1-6
TGTGCCAGCAGGAAGGACAGGGAGGTCGGGGAGCTGTTTTTT	CASRKDREVGELFF	TRBD1	many	TRBV2	TRBJ2-2
TGTGCCAGCAGCCAAGGATCCTTCGGGCTAGCGGGAGGCCCCGGGGAGCTGTTTTTT	CASSQGSFGLAGGPGELFF	TRBD2	NA	TRBV4-2	TRBJ2-2
TGCGCCAGCAGCCGAAATGAGGGGGCCAACGTCCTGACTTTC	CASSRNEGANVLTF	NA	NA	TRBV4-1	TRBJ2-6